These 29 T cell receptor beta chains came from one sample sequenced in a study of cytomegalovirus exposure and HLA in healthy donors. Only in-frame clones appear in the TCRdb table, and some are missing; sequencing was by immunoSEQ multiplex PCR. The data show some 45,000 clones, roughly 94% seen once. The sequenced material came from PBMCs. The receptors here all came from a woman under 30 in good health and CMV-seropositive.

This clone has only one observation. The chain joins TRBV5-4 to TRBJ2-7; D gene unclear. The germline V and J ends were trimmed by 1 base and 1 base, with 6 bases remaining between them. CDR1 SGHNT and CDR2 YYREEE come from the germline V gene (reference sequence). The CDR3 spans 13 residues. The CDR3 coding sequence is TGTGCCAGCAGCTTGCACAAGTCCTACGAGCAGTACTTC. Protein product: CASSLHKSYEQYF.

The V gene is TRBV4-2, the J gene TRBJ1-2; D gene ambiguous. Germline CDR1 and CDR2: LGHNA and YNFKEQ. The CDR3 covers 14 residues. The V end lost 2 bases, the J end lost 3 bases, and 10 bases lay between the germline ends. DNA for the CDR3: TGTGCCAGCAGCCAATCAACCGGGGACTATGGCTACACCTTC. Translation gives CASSQSTGDYGYTF.

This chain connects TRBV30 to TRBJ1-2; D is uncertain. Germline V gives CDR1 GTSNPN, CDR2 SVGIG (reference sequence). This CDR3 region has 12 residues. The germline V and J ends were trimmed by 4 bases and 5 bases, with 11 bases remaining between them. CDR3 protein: CAWTSAGYGYTF. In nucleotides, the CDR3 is TGTGCCTGGACGTCGGCGGGATATGGCTACACCTTC. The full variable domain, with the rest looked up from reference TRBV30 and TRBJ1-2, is SQTIHQWPATLVQPVGSPLSLECTVEGTSNPNLYWYRQAAGRGLQLLFYSVGIGQISSEVPQNLSASRPQDRQFILSSKKLLLSDSGFYLCAWTSAGYGYTFGSGTRLTVV.

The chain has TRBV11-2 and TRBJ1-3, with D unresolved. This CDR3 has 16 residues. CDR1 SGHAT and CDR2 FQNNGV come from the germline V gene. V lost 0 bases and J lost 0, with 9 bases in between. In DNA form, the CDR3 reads TGTGCCAGCAGCTTAGAGCGGGCCCCCTCTGGAAACACCATATATTTT. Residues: CASSLERAPSGNTIYF.

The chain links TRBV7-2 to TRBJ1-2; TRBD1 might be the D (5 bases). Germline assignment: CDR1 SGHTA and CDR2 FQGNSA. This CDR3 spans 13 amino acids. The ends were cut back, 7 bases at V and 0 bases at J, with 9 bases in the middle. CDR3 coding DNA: TGTGCCAGCACCCTGACAGCTAACTATGGCTACACCTTC. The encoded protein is CASTLTANYGYTF.

The CDR3 DNA is TGCGCCAGCAGCTTGGGATTGCCGGGAGAACATGAGCAGTTCTTC. Amino acid sequence: CASSLGLPGEHEQFF. The V gene is TRBV5-1, the J gene TRBJ2-1, with TRBD2 as a possible D gene (6 bases). This CDR3 comprises 15 residues. Trimming took off 0 bases at V and 8 bases at J, with 15 bases between the two ends. Germline V gene lookup returns CDR1 SGHRS and CDR2 YFSETQ.

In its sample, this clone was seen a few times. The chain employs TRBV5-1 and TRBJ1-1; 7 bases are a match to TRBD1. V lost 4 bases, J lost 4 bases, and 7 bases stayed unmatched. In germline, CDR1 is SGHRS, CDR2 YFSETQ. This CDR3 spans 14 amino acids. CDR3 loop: CASSPRQGGTEAFF. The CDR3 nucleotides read TGCGCCAGCAGCCCCCGACAGGGAGGCACTGAAGCTTTCTTT. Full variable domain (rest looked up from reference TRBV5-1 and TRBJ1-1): KAGVTQTPRYLIKTRGQQVTLSCSPISGHRSVSWYQQTPGQGLQFLFEYFSETQRNKGNFPGRFSGRQFSNSRSEMNVSTLELGDSALYLCASSPRQGGTEAFFGQGTRLTVV.

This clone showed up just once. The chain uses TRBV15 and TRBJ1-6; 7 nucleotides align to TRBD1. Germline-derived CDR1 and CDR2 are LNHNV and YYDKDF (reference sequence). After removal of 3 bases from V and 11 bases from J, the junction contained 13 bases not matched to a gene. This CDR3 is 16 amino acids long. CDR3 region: CATSSDRVGKGAPLHF. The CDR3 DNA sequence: TGTGCCACCAGCAGTGACAGGGTAGGGAAAGGGGCACCCCTCCACTTT.

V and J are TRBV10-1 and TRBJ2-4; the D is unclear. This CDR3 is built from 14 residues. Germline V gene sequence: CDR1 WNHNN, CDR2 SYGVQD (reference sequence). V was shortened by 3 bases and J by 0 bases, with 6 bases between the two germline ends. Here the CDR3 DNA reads TGCGCCAGCAGTGATGCGATAGCCAAAAACATTCAGTACTTC. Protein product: CASSDAIAKNIQYF.

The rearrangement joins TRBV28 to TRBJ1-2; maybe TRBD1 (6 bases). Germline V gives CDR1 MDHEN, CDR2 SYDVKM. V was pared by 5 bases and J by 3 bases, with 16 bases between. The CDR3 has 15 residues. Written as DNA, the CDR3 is TGTGCCAGCAGTGCCCGGACAGATCCCTACTATGGCTACACCTTC. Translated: CASSARTDPYYGYTF.

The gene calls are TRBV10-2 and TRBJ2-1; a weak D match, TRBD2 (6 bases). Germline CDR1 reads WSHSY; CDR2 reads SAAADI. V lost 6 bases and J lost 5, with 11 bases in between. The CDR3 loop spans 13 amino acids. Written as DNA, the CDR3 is TGCGCCAGCAGCTCGCGGAGGGACAATGAGCAGTTCTTC. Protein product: CASSSRRDNEQFF.

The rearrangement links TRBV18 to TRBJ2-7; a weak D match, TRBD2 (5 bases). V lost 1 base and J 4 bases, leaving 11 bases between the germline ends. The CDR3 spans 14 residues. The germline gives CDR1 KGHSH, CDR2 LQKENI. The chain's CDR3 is CASSPQRNIYEQYF. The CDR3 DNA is TGTGCCAGCTCACCACAGCGGAACATATACGAGCAGTACTTC.

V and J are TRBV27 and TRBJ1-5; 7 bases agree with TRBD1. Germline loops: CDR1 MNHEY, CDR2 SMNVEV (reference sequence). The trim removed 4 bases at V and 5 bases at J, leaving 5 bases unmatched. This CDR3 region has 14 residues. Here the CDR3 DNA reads TGTGCCAGCAGTTCCGACAGGGATCATCAGCCCCAGCATTTT. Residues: CASSSDRDHQPQHF.

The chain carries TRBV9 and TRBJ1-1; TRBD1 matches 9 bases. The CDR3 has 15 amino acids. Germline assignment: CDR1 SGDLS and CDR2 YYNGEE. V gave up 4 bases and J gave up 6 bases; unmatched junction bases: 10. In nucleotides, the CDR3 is TGTGCCAGCAGCCGGGATACAGGGGGCTTTGCTGAAGCTTTCTTT. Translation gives CASSRDTGGFAEAFF.

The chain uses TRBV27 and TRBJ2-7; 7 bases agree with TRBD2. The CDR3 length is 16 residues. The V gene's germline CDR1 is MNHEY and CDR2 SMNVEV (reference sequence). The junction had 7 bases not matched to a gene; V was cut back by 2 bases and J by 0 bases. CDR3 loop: CASSLGGSGSSYEQYF. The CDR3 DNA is TGTGCCAGCAGTTTAGGGGGTAGCGGGTCCTCCTACGAGCAGTACTTC.

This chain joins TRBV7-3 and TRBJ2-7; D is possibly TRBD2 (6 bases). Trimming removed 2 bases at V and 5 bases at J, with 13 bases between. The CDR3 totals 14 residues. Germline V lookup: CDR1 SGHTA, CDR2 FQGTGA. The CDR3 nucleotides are TGTGCCAGCAGCTTAGCGGGACCGCCTGACGAGCAGTACTTC. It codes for CASSLAGPPDEQYF.

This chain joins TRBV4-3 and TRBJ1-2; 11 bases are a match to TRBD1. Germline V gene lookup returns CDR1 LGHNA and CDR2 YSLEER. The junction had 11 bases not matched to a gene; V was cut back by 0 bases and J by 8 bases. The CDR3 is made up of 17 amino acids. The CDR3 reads CASSQEVGGTGGIGYTF. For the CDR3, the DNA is TGCGCCAGCAGCCAAGAAGTGGGGGGGACAGGGGGTATCGGCTACACCTTC.

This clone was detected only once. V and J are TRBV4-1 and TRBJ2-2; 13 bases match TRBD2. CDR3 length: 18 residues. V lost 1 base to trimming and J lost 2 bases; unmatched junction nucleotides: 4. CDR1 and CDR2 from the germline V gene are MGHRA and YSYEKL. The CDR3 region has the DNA TGCGCCAGCAGCCAAGCCGGACTAGCGGGAGTCAACACCGGGGAGCTGTTTTTT. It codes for CASSQAGLAGVNTGELFF.

The CDR3: CASSPGQVNNEQFF. For the CDR3, the DNA is TGTGCCAGCAGCCCGGGACAGGTGAACAATGAGCAGTTCTTC. The chain links TRBV9 to TRBJ2-1, with 8 positions matching TRBD1. Looked up from germline, CDR1 is SGDLS and CDR2 is YYNGEE. V lost 4 bases, J lost 5 bases, and 5 bases stayed unmatched. The CDR3 runs 14 residues.

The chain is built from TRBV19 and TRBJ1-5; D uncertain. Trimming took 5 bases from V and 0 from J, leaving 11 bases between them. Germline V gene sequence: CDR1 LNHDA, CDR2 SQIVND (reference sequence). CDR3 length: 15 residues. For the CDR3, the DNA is TGTGCCAGTAGTGCCGTGTCGGTTAGCAATCAGCCCCAGCATTTT. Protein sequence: CASSAVSVSNQPQHF.

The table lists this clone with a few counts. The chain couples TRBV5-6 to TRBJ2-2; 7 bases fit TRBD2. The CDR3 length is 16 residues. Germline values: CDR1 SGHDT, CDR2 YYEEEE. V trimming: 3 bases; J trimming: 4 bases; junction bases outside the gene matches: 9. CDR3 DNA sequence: TGTGCCAGCAGCTCCGGGGGGAATGTGCGCACCGGGGAGCTGTTTTTT. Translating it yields CASSSGGNVRTGELFF.

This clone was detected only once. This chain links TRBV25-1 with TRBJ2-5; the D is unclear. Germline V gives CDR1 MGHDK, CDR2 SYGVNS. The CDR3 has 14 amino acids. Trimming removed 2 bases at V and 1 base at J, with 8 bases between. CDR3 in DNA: TGTGCCAGCAGTGAAAAGCGACCCCAAGAGACCCAGTACTTC. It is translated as CASSEKRPQETQYF.

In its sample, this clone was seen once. The CDR3 spells CASSHSKRLADLYEQYF. The CDR3 region has the DNA TGCGCCAGCAGCCACTCAAAGCGACTAGCGGACCTCTACGAGCAGTACTTC. The V and J genes are TRBV4-1 and TRBJ2-7; 9 bases are a match to TRBD2. J gave up 3 bases and V 3 bases, and 12 bases lay outside the gene matches. The length of the CDR3 is 17 residues. Looked up from germline, CDR1 is MGHRA and CDR2 is YSYEKL.

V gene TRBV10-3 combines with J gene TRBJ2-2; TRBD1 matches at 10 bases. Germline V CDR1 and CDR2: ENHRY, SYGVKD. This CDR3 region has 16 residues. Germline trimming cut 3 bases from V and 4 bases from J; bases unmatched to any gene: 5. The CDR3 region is CAISDRDRGGTGELFF. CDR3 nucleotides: TGTGCCATCAGTGACCGGGACAGGGGAGGCACCGGGGAGCTGTTTTTT.

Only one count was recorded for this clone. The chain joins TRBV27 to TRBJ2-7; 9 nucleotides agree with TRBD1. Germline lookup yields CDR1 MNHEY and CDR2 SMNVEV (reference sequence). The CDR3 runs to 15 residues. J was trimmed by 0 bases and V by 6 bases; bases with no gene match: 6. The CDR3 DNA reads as TGTGCCAGCAGGCCTACAGGGGGCGCCTCCTACGAGCAGTACTTC. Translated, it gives CASRPTGGASYEQYF.

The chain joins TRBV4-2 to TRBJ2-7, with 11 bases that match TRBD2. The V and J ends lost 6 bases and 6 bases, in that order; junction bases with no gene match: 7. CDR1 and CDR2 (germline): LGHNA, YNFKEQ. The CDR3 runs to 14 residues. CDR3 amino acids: CASRPTSGSSEQYF. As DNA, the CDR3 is TGTGCCAGCAGGCCAACTAGCGGGAGTAGCGAGCAGTACTTC.

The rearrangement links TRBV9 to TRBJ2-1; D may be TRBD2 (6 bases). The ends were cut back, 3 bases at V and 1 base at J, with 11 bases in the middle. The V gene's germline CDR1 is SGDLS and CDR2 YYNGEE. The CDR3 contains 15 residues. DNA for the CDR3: TGTGCCAGCAGCGCCGGGACTTGGTCCTACAATGAGCAGTTCTTC. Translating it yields CASSAGTWSYNEQFF.

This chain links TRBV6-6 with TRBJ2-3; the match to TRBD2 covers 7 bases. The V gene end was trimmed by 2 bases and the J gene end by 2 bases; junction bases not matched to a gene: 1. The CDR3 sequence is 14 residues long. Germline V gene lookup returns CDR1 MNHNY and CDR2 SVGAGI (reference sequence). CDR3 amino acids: CASSYGGDTDTQYF. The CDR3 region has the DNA TGTGCCAGCAGTTACGGGGGGGACACAGATACGCAGTATTTT.

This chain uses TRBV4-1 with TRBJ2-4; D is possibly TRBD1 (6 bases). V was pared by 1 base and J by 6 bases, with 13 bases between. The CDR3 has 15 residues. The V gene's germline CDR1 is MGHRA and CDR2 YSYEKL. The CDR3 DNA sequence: TGCGCCAGCAGCCAAGGGCGCGTAGGGGGAAACATTCAGTACTTC. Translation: CASSQGRVGGNIQYF.